This T cell receptor beta chain is drawn from a study of vaccination and CD4 T cells after COVID-19. About the study: The makeup of the convalescents was six males and four females, two of them Hispanic. The authors used overlapping spike peptides from SARS-CoV-2, HCoV-NL63, HCoV-OC43 and HCoV-229E to stimulate cells.

The treatment here: roughly ten-day PBMC culture with coronavirus spike peptide pools or control peptides (ViraFEST assay). ViraFEST used peptide pools to expand antigen-specific T cells, then sequenced TCRs. The CDR3 extends over 13 amino acids. Per the germline V gene, CDR1 is SGHTA and CDR2 is FQGTGA. The ends were cut back, 1 base at V and 3 bases at J, with 6 bases in the middle. On this clonotype: Antigen unknown.

An Oncomine TCR Beta short-read assay was used to sequence the DNA from cultured CD4+ T cells. TCRdb used MiXCR to reprocess the PCR reads, holding one entry per CDR3 protein. The top ten clones hold 10% to 13% of a sample with approximately 15,000 distinct CDR3 sequences, roughly half of them seen once. The clonotype originates from a human donor who had recovered from COVID-19. The chain carries TRBV7-3 and TRBJ1-1; D remains ambiguous. Sequencing input: CD4+ T cells from blood, cultured in vitro. The CDR3: CASSLRSDTEAFF. The DNA for the CDR3 is TGTGCCAGCAGCTTAAGGTCAGACACTGAAGCTTTCTTT. Using reference TRBV7-3 and TRBJ1-1 for the parts outside the CDR3, the full variable domain is GAGVSQTPSNKVTEKGKYVELRCDPISGHTALYWYRQSLGQGPEFLIYFQGTGAADDSGLPNDRFFAVRPEGSVSTLKIQRTERGDSAVYLCASSLRSDTEAFFGQGTRLTVV.